This T cell receptor (beta chain) comes out of a study of control samples from healthy donors and cancer patients. CDR1 KGHDR and CDR2 SFDVKD come from the germline V gene. The V end lost 5 bases, the J end lost 4 bases, and 12 bases lay between the germline ends. The CDR3 is 14 amino acids. Assay: immunoSEQ multiplex PCR; the TCRdb copy retains only in-frame clones and omits some. The table lists about 120,000 clones, about 87% of them singletons. This receptor was identified in a man aged 25 to 40 in good health. This chain links TRBV24-1 with TRBJ2-3; weak D call: TRBD1 (5 bases). Sequencing was carried out using blood. The DNA for the CDR3 is TGTGCCACCAGTGCTTTAGGGGTTCCAGATACGCAGTATTTT. Translation gives CATSALGVPDTQYF.